These T cell receptor beta chains were read from a single sample in a study of T cell responses to AZD1222 COVID-19 vaccine. The repertoire was sequenced with immunoSEQ multiplex PCR; TCRdb's copy has only in-frame clones and lacks some. The sample records approximately 110,000 clones, 88% being singletons. The sample in question was peripheral blood, obtained on day 0 of AZD1222 vaccination. Every receptor here comes from an adult in good health. CDR3s include the opening cysteine and the closing phenylalanine or tryptophan. D genes are given only for firm matches. Expanded clones are given a class, and other clones once, few, many or no size at all.

clone_size: -; j_call: TRBJ2-7; d_call: -; v_call: TRBV10-3; cdr3_nt: TGTGCCATCAGCTCGACAGGCTACGAGCAGTACTTC; cdr3_aa: CAISSTGYEQYF
clone_size: -; j_call: TRBJ2-7; d_call: -; v_call: TRBV28; cdr3_nt: TGTGCCAGCCAAAGCGGGCCTAAGGCCTACGAGCAGTACTTC; cdr3_aa: CASQSGPKAYEQYF
clone_size: -; j_call: TRBJ2-3; d_call: -; v_call: TRBV11-2; cdr3_nt: TGTGCCAGCAGCTTAGAACCCCGGGTTACGCAGTATTTT; cdr3_aa: CASSLEPRVTQYF
clone_size: -; j_call: TRBJ2-1; d_call: -; v_call: TRBV4-1; cdr3_nt: TGCGCCAGCAGCCAACATTGGGAGGAGTTCTTC; cdr3_aa: CASSQHWEEFF
clone_size: -; j_call: TRBJ2-2; d_call: TRBD2; v_call: TRBV18; cdr3_nt: TGTGCCAGCTCACCATTAGCGGGGTCCGGCGGGGAGCTGTTTTTT; cdr3_aa: CASSPLAGSGGELFF
clone_size: -; j_call: TRBJ2-1; d_call: TRBD1; v_call: TRBV10-3; cdr3_nt: TGTGCCATCAGTGAGAATCCCGGGACAGGGGGCTATGAGCAGTTCTTC; cdr3_aa: CAISENPGTGGYEQFF
clone_size: -; j_call: TRBJ1-4; d_call: -; v_call: TRBV4-3; cdr3_nt: TGCGCCAGCAGTCAGACAGGTGGAAGGGAAAAACTGTTTTTT; cdr3_aa: CASSQTGGREKLFF
clone_size: -; j_call: TRBJ2-3; d_call: TRBD1; v_call: TRBV6-5; cdr3_nt: TGTGCCAGCATCGAAGGACAGGGGGGGGGAGATACGCAGTATTTT; cdr3_aa: CASIEGQGGGDTQYF
clone_size: -; j_call: TRBJ2-5; d_call: -; v_call: TRBV5-1; cdr3_nt: TGCGCCAGCAGCTTCCAGGGCGTGGAGACCCAGTACTTC; cdr3_aa: CASSFQGVETQYF
clone_size: -; j_call: TRBJ2-7; d_call: -; v_call: TRBV11-2; cdr3_nt: TGTGCCAGCAGCTTATTCCAGGGAGACGAGCAGTACTTC; cdr3_aa: CASSLFQGDEQYF
clone_size: -; j_call: TRBJ2-3; d_call: -; v_call: TRBV6-5; cdr3_nt: TGTGCCATTTCGGGGGGCACAGATACGCAGTATTTT; cdr3_aa: CAISGGTDTQYF
clone_size: -; j_call: TRBJ2-5; d_call: -; v_call: TRBV11-2; cdr3_nt: TGTGCCAGCAGCCCCGGTTGGCGGGAGACCCAGTACTTC; cdr3_aa: CASSPGWRETQYF
clone_size: few; j_call: TRBJ1-1; d_call: -; v_call: TRBV4-2; cdr3_nt: TGTGCCAGCAGCCAAGACCCCCAGTTGACTGAAGCTTTCTTT; cdr3_aa: CASSQDPQLTEAFF
clone_size: once; j_call: TRBJ2-1; d_call: -; v_call: TRBV9; cdr3_nt: TGTGCCAGCAACTTCGGTGGGCGAAATGAGCAGTTCTTC; cdr3_aa: CASNFGGRNEQFF
clone_size: many; j_call: TRBJ1-5; d_call: TRBD1; v_call: TRBV7-7; cdr3_nt: TGTGCTAGCAGCATCAATCCCGGGACAGCTAGCAATCAGCCCCAGCATTTT; cdr3_aa: CASSINPGTASNQPQHF
clone_size: -; j_call: TRBJ2-1; d_call: -; v_call: TRBV6-2/TRBV6-3; cdr3_nt: TGTGCCAGCAGTCCACTAGCATATGAGCAGTTCTTC; cdr3_aa: CASSPLAYEQFF
clone_size: once; j_call: TRBJ1-4; d_call: -; v_call: TRBV2; cdr3_nt: TGTGCCAGCAGTACTGAATTGGAAAAACTGTTTTTT; cdr3_aa: CASSTELEKLFF
clone_size: -; j_call: TRBJ1-1; d_call: -; v_call: TRBV28; cdr3_nt: TGTGCCAGCAGTTTCTTACAGCGGCCTGAAGCTTTCTTT; cdr3_aa: CASSFLQRPEAFF
clone_size: -; j_call: TRBJ2-1; d_call: TRBD2; v_call: TRBV24-1; cdr3_nt: TGTGCCACCAGTGATCCCAGCGGGAGTAAGATCTATGAGCAGTTCTTC; cdr3_aa: CATSDPSGSKIYEQFF
clone_size: -; j_call: TRBJ1-1; d_call: -; v_call: TRBV5-6; cdr3_nt: TGTGCCAGCAGCTTGGGCCGGGGCACTGAAGCTTTCTTT; cdr3_aa: CASSLGRGTEAFF
clone_size: -; j_call: TRBJ2-1; d_call: -; v_call: TRBV28; cdr3_nt: TGTGCCAGCAGTTTATTCGAGTCCAATGAGCAGTTCTTC; cdr3_aa: CASSLFESNEQFF
clone_size: once; j_call: TRBJ1-5; d_call: -; v_call: TRBV5-1; cdr3_nt: TGCGCCAGCAGCTTGGAAAGCAATCAGCCCCAGCATTTT; cdr3_aa: CASSLESNQPQHF
clone_size: -; j_call: TRBJ2-5; d_call: TRBD2; v_call: TRBV9; cdr3_nt: TGTGCCAGCAGCGTTAGCGGGGGGGCCGGAGAGACCCAGTACTTC; cdr3_aa: CASSVSGGAGETQYF
clone_size: -; j_call: TRBJ2-4; d_call: TRBD2; v_call: TRBV3-1/TRBV3-2; cdr3_nt: TGTGCCAGCAGCGAAGGGACTAGCGGGGTCGACATTCAGTACTTC; cdr3_aa: CASSEGTSGVDIQYF
clone_size: -; j_call: TRBJ1-1; d_call: -; v_call: TRBV27; cdr3_nt: TGTGCCAGCTCCGGGACATGGAACACTGAAGCTTTCTTT; cdr3_aa: CASSGTWNTEAFF
clone_size: -; j_call: TRBJ1-3; d_call: -; v_call: TRBV2; cdr3_nt: TGTGCCAGCAGTGAGAACAGGGATGACACCATATATTTT; cdr3_aa: CASSENRDDTIYF
clone_size: -; j_call: TRBJ1-1; d_call: -; v_call: TRBV6-5; cdr3_nt: TGTGCCAGCAGCTATCGAGGAGGCTACACTGAAGCTTTCTTT; cdr3_aa: CASSYRGGYTEAFF
clone_size: -; j_call: TRBJ1-3; d_call: TRBD1; v_call: TRBV28; cdr3_nt: TGTGCCAGTCTAAACAGGGGGTCCGGAAACACCATATATTTT; cdr3_aa: CASLNRGSGNTIYF
clone_size: -; j_call: TRBJ1-3; d_call: -; v_call: TRBV6-6; cdr3_nt: TGTGCCAGCAGTCAACAGGGAGCCTTCAACTCTGGAAACACCATATATTTT; cdr3_aa: CASSQQGAFNSGNTIYF
clone_size: -; j_call: TRBJ1-2; d_call: TRBD1; v_call: TRBV27; cdr3_nt: TGTGCCAGCAGTATCCAACAGGGGAATGGCTACACCTTC; cdr3_aa: CASSIQQGNGYTF
clone_size: -; j_call: TRBJ1-5; d_call: -; v_call: TRBV18; cdr3_nt: TGTGCCAGCTCACCGAATGTGGGGGCGGATCAGCCCCAGCATTTT; cdr3_aa: CASSPNVGADQPQHF
clone_size: -; j_call: TRBJ2-7; d_call: TRBD1; v_call: TRBV15; cdr3_nt: TGTGCCACCAGCGCGCGACAGGGAACCTACGAGCAGTACTTC; cdr3_aa: CATSARQGTYEQYF
clone_size: -; j_call: TRBJ1-5; d_call: -; v_call: TRBV5-5; cdr3_nt: TGTGCCAGCAGCTTACAGGGACAGCCCCAGCATTTT; cdr3_aa: CASSLQGQPQHF
clone_size: -; j_call: TRBJ2-5; d_call: -; v_call: TRBV21-1; cdr3_nt: TGTCTCCTACCCCGAGAGACCCAGTACTTC; cdr3_aa: CLLPRETQYF
clone_size: -; j_call: TRBJ2-7; d_call: -; v_call: TRBV18; cdr3_nt: TGTGCCAGCTCACCACAAGACTACGAGCAGTACTTC; cdr3_aa: CASSPQDYEQYF
clone_size: -; j_call: TRBJ2-2; d_call: TRBD1; v_call: TRBV7-9; cdr3_nt: TGTGCCAGCAGCTTCCCGGGACAGGGGACCGGGGAGCTGTTTTTT; cdr3_aa: CASSFPGQGTGELFF
clone_size: -; j_call: TRBJ2-1; d_call: TRBD2; v_call: TRBV28; cdr3_nt: TGTGCCAGCAGAGTAGCGGGAGGATTCCTTAATGAGCAGTTCTTC; cdr3_aa: CASRVAGGFLNEQFF
clone_size: -; j_call: TRBJ1-2; d_call: -; v_call: TRBV27; cdr3_nt: TGTGCCAGCACTACAGGCTATGGCTACACCTTC; cdr3_aa: CASTTGYGYTF
clone_size: few; j_call: TRBJ1-5; d_call: -; v_call: TRBV7-9; cdr3_nt: TGTGCCAGCAGCTTAGATCTAGGACCGAGCAATCAGCCCCAGCATTTT; cdr3_aa: CASSLDLGPSNQPQHF
clone_size: -; j_call: TRBJ1-2; d_call: -; v_call: TRBV7-9; cdr3_nt: TGTGCCAGCAGCTTACGGTCCGGGGTGGGTGGCTACACCTTC; cdr3_aa: CASSLRSGVGGYTF
clone_size: -; j_call: TRBJ2-3; d_call: -; v_call: TRBV9; cdr3_nt: TGTGCCAGCAGCGTAGCAGGGTCAGATACGCAGTATTTT; cdr3_aa: CASSVAGSDTQYF
clone_size: -; j_call: TRBJ2-1; d_call: TRBD2; v_call: TRBV28; cdr3_nt: TGTGCCAGCCAGTCGGGCGGGAGCACCTACAATGAGCAGTTCTTC; cdr3_aa: CASQSGGSTYNEQFF
clone_size: -; j_call: TRBJ1-2; d_call: TRBD1; v_call: TRBV7-9; cdr3_nt: TGTGCCAGCAGCTGGAGGACAGGGGGCTACACCTTC; cdr3_aa: CASSWRTGGYTF
clone_size: -; j_call: TRBJ1-2; d_call: -; v_call: TRBV19; cdr3_nt: TGTGCCAGTAACCCAGGGAGTTCCAAAAAAAGGAATGGCTACACCTTC; cdr3_aa: CASNPGSSKKRNGYTF
clone_size: -; j_call: TRBJ2-3; d_call: -; v_call: TRBV5-5; cdr3_nt: TGTGCCAGCGCTTCAGGCAGCACAGATACGCAGTATTTT; cdr3_aa: CASASGSTDTQYF
clone_size: -; j_call: TRBJ1-1; d_call: -; v_call: TRBV6-4; cdr3_nt: TGTGTCGAGGGTCCGGGCAGACTGGCCACTGAAGCTTTCTTT; cdr3_aa: CVEGPGRLATEAFF
clone_size: -; j_call: TRBJ1-1; d_call: TRBD1; v_call: TRBV2; cdr3_nt: TGTGCCAGCAGTGTACAGGGGGCGAACACTGAAGCTTTCTTT; cdr3_aa: CASSVQGANTEAFF
clone_size: few; j_call: TRBJ1-1; d_call: -; v_call: TRBV11-2; cdr3_nt: TGTGCCAGCAGCTTAGATCCGGGCGGGCGGGCTGAAGCTTTCTTT; cdr3_aa: CASSLDPGGRAEAFF
clone_size: -; j_call: TRBJ2-7; d_call: -; v_call: TRBV6-6; cdr3_nt: TGTGCCAGCACCAGGGACGGGGCTCTCTACGAGCAGTACTTC; cdr3_aa: CASTRDGALYEQYF
clone_size: -; j_call: TRBJ1-2; d_call: -; v_call: TRBV19; cdr3_nt: TGTGCCAGTAACCCCGGGACTCCCGGAAACTATGGCTACACCTTC; cdr3_aa: CASNPGTPGNYGYTF
clone_size: -; j_call: TRBJ2-3; d_call: -; v_call: TRBV11-3; cdr3_nt: TGTGCCAGCAGCTTAGTTGTTCCAGATACGCAGTATTTT; cdr3_aa: CASSLVVPDTQYF
clone_size: -; j_call: TRBJ2-2; d_call: -; v_call: TRBV19; cdr3_nt: TGTGCCAGTAGTCCACAAGACAACAGGAACACCGGGGAGCTGTTTTTT; cdr3_aa: CASSPQDNRNTGELFF
clone_size: -; j_call: TRBJ1-2; d_call: -; v_call: TRBV6-5; cdr3_nt: TGTGCCAGCAGTTACGATCTCTGGGCTACCAACTATGGCTACACCTTC; cdr3_aa: CASSYDLWATNYGYTF